Listed below are T cell receptor beta chains from one sample, sequenced in a study of Ad26.COV2.S vaccination and SARS-CoV-2 variants. Produced via immunoSEQ multiplex PCR; TCRdb's table is partial and in-frame only. Among some 270,000 clones listed, around nine tenths were seen once. Material: peripheral blood, obtained in a trial of Ad26.COV2.S vaccine versus placebo. The source of these receptors is a person between 18 and 60 years old who received the Ad26.COV2.S COVID-19 vaccine or a placebo. CDR3s include the opening cysteine and the closing phenylalanine or tryptophan. D genes are given only for firm matches. A clone size is listed for some rows: how often the clone was seen (once, few, many), or a class if it is expanded.

>NA|TRBV2|TRBJ2-1|once
CASRSGSSYNEQFF
TGTGCCAGCCGCAGCGGTAGCTCCTACAATGAGCAGTTCTTC
>NA|TRBV4-2|TRBJ1-6|NA
CASSQDQSLFIQRSSPLHF
TGTGCCAGCAGCCAAGATCAGAGCCTCTTCATTCAGAGGAGCTCACCCCTCCACTTT
>TRBD1|TRBV6-2/TRBV6-3|TRBJ2-7|NA
CASSRRDRAFYEQYF
TGTGCCAGCAGCCGACGGGACAGGGCGTTTTACGAGCAGTACTTC
>NA|TRBV5-1|TRBJ1-2|NA
CASSLGADHTLYGYTF
TGCGCCAGCAGCTTGGGGGCAGACCATACACTATATGGCTACACCTTC
>NA|TRBV5-1|TRBJ2-5|NA
CASSLDRAETQYF
TGCGCCAGCAGCTTGGACCGAGCAGAGACCCAGTACTTC
>TRBD2|TRBV7-2|TRBJ2-5|NA
CASSKRERRETQYF
TGTGCCAGCAGCAAGCGGGAGAGGAGAGAGACCCAGTACTTC
>NA|TRBV7-2|TRBJ1-6|NA
CASSPQAGNSPLHF
TGTGCCAGCAGCCCCCAGGCCGGCAATTCACCCCTCCACTTT
>TRBD1|TRBV6-6|TRBJ1-5|NA
CASSSPGQGSLSHF
TGTGCCAGCAGTTCTCCGGGACAGGGCTCTCTTTCGCATTTT
>NA|TRBV3-1/TRBV3-2|TRBJ1-4|NA
CASSQGDQGWIDEKLFF
TGTGCCAGCAGCCAAGGCGACCAGGGGTGGATCGATGAAAAACTGTTTTTT
>NA|TRBV24-1|TRBJ1-1|NA
CATKRTANTEAFF
TGTGCCACCAAAAGGACAGCCAACACTGAAGCTTTCTTT
>TRBD2|TRBV4-3|TRBJ2-5|NA
CASSQDRPSGSIKTQYF
TGCGCCAGCAGCCAAGATCGGCCTAGCGGGAGCATAAAGACCCAGTACTTC
>NA|TRBV5-1|TRBJ1-3|NA
CASSLVGAGNTIYF
TGCGCCAGCAGCTTGGTAGGGGCTGGAAACACCATATATTTT
>NA|TRBV6-2/TRBV6-3|TRBJ1-5|NA
CASSAPDAGGQPQHF
TGTGCCAGCAGTGCCCCCGATGCTGGGGGCCAGCCCCAGCATTTT
>NA|TRBV7-3|TRBJ1-1|NA
CASSKTTGNTEAFF
TGTGCCAGCAGCAAGACGACAGGTAACACTGAAGCTTTCTTT
>NA|TRBV29-1|TRBJ1-2|NA
CSVEDSQGGVYGYTF
TGCAGCGTTGAAGATTCGCAGGGCGGCGTCTATGGCTACACCTTC
>NA|TRBV10-3|TRBJ2-7|once
CAISGGPGVYF
TGTGCCATCAGTGGCGGCCCAGGGGTGTACTTC
>TRBD1|TRBV14|TRBJ2-7|NA
CASSQLPGQGLNYEQYF
TGTGCCAGCAGCCAGCTGCCAGGACAGGGGTTAAACTACGAGCAGTACTTC
>TRBD1|TRBV14|TRBJ1-5|NA
CASSHSGGQPQHF
TGTGCCAGCAGCCATTCAGGGGGTCAGCCCCAGCATTTT
>NA|TRBV18|TRBJ2-2|NA
CASSPRSFPFGELFF
TGTGCCAGCTCACCACGCTCGTTTCCCTTCGGGGAGCTGTTTTTT
>TRBD1|TRBV9|TRBJ1-2|NA
CASSVDPQGAGYGYTF
TGTGCCAGCAGCGTAGACCCTCAGGGGGCCGGCTATGGCTACACCTTC
>NA|TRBV7-9|TRBJ1-2|NA
CASSLRVDWPDYGYTF
TGTGCCAGCAGCCTAAGGGTCGACTGGCCTGACTATGGCTACACCTTC
>NA|TRBV5-8|TRBJ1-3|NA
CASSLYAGSSGNTIYF
TGTGCCAGCAGCTTGTATGCGGGTAGCTCTGGAAACACCATATATTTT
>TRBD2|TRBV7-3|TRBJ2-1|NA
CASRSAFGTSDSYNEQFF
TGTGCCAGCAGATCCGCTTTCGGGACTAGCGACTCCTACAATGAGCAGTTCTTC
>NA|TRBV7-2|TRBJ2-5|NA
CASSLEAGETQYF
TGTGCCAGCAGCTTAGAGGCGGGAGAGACCCAGTACTTC
>NA|TRBV20-1|TRBJ1-2|few
CSASSPGRGGYGYTF
TGCAGTGCTAGTTCTCCGGGACGAGGCGGCTATGGCTACACCTTC
>TRBD1|TRBV29-1|TRBJ2-6|NA
CSAETGHAGANVLTF
TGCAGCGCCGAGACAGGGCACGCTGGGGCCAACGTCCTGACTTTC
>NA|TRBV13|TRBJ2-7|NA
CASSSAAEQYF
TGTGCCAGCAGCTCCGCGGCCGAGCAGTACTTC
>NA|TRBV30|TRBJ1-3|few
CAWSRQGNTIYF
TGTGCCTGGAGTCGGCAGGGAAACACCATATATTTT
>TRBD1|TRBV6-6|TRBJ1-1|once
CASSYSGTGVEAFF
TGTGCCAGCAGTTACTCCGGGACAGGGGTAGAAGCTTTCTTT
>NA|TRBV2|TRBJ1-2|NA
CASSDSVYGYTF
TGTGCCAGCAGTGACAGTGTCTATGGCTACACCTTC
>NA|TRBV19|TRBJ2-4|NA
CASSIDRIRENIQYF
TGTGCCAGTAGTATAGACAGGATCAGGGAAAACATTCAGTACTTC
>NA|TRBV11-2|TRBJ2-2|once
CASSLLQGTGELFF
TGTGCCAGCAGCCTCCTACAGGGAACCGGGGAGCTGTTTTTT
>NA|TRBV4-3|TRBJ2-2|NA
CASSRRNLGPGELFF
TGCGCCAGCAGCCGCCGGAACCTTGGTCCCGGGGAGCTGTTTTTT
>NA|TRBV4-1|TRBJ1-1|NA
CASSHSTGGLTGAFF
TGCGCCAGCAGCCACTCCACGGGCGGCCTTACTGGAGCTTTCTTT
>NA|TRBV4-3|TRBJ2-1|NA
CASSQDRTVGQFF
TGCGCCAGCAGCCAAGACAGGACCGTTGGGCAGTTCTTC
>NA|TRBV6-2/TRBV6-3|TRBJ1-2|NA
CASSQTGTANYGYTF
TGTGCCAGCAGCCAAACCGGGACCGCTAACTATGGCTACACCTTC
>NA|TRBV1|TRBJ2-4|NA
CTSSQDHRRRGAKNIQYF
TGCACCAGCAGCCAAGATCATCGACGCCGAGGGGCCAAAAACATTCAGTACTTC
>NA|TRBV5-5|TRBJ2-2|NA
CASSPRIGELFF
TGTGCCAGCAGCCCGCGAATCGGGGAGCTGTTTTTT
>NA|TRBV29-1|TRBJ2-1|NA
CSVPRASEQFF
TGCAGCGTCCCAAGGGCGAGTGAGCAGTTCTTC
>NA|TRBV5-1|TRBJ2-3|NA
CASSPGGVGADTQYF
TGCGCCAGCAGCCCCGGAGGGGTGGGGGCAGATACGCAGTATTTT
>NA|TRBV5-6|TRBJ2-2|once
CASSFAGNTGELFF
TGTGCCAGCAGCTTTGCCGGTAACACCGGGGAGCTGTTTTTT
>TRBD1|TRBV6-5|TRBJ1-5|few
CATTGGLNQPQHF
TGTGCCACCACAGGGGGCCTCAATCAGCCCCAGCATTTT
>NA|TRBV19|TRBJ1-1|NA
CASSMGQDSSEAFF
TGTGCCAGTAGTATGGGCCAGGACAGCTCTGAAGCTTTCTTT
>NA|TRBV21-1|TRBJ1-1|NA
CAGPPHPEAFF
TGTGCTGGTCCGCCACATCCCGAAGCTTTCTTT
>TRBD2|TRBV27|TRBJ2-1|once
CASSPLAGGYNEQFF
TGTGCCAGCAGTCCCCTAGCGGGAGGCTACAATGAGCAGTTCTTC
>TRBD2|TRBV10-1|TRBJ2-1|NA
CASSRTMRGAPYNEQFF
TGCGCCAGCAGTCGGACCATGCGGGGGGCTCCTTACAATGAGCAGTTCTTC
>NA|TRBV6-2/TRBV6-3|TRBJ2-1|NA
CASSYGKSRASYNEQFF
TGTGCCAGCAGTTACGGGAAGAGCAGGGCCTCCTACAATGAGCAGTTCTTC
>NA|TRBV6-6|TRBJ1-1|once
CAAAMNTEAFF
TGTGCCGCAGCGATGAACACTGAAGCTTTCTTT
>NA|TRBV7-9|TRBJ2-2|NA
CASRGLGTGELFF
TGTGCCAGCCGCGGGTTGGGCACCGGGGAGCTGTTTTTT
>NA|TRBV19|TRBJ2-4|NA
CASSIGRRRAGVAKNIQYF
TGTGCCAGTAGTATAGGAAGGCGCAGGGCTGGGGTAGCCAAAAACATTCAGTACTTC
>TRBD1|TRBV7-3|TRBJ1-5|NA
CASRFPGQGGEGNQPQHF
TGTGCCAGCCGCTTCCCGGGACAGGGGGGAGAGGGCAATCAGCCCCAGCATTTT
>NA|TRBV20-1|TRBJ1-5|many
CSASPGKSNQPQHF
TGCAGTGCTAGTCCGGGGAAAAGCAATCAGCCCCAGCATTTT